Following are 25 T cell receptor beta chains from one sample sequenced in a study of T cells in Graves' hyperthyroidism and ophthalmopathy. From RNA transcripts, TCR beta CDR3 regions were amplified. The primer set for the first-round RT-PCR of the TCR CDR3 was HTBI. TCRdb re-called the multiplex PCR reads with MiXCR, one entry per CDR3 protein. The sample lists around 400,000 distinct CDR3 sequences; around 14% were seen once. Material for sequencing was blood. Every receptor here comes from a woman between 18 and 29 years old with Graves' hyperthyroidism that later progressed to Graves' ophthalmopathy.

This clonotype appeared many times. This chain links TRBV12-3 or TRBV12-4 with TRBJ1-4, with TRBD1 as a possible D gene (5 bases). The ends were cut back, 5 bases at V and 6 bases at J, with 19 bases in the middle. CDR3 length equals 16 residues. DNA of the CDR3: TGTGCCAGCAGTCGTCTCAGGGCTACGGCGGATGAAAAACTGTTTTTT. It is translated as CASSRLRATADEKLFF.

This clonotype has just a few counts. The genes are TRBV12-3 or TRBV12-4 and TRBJ2-3; weak D call: TRBD2 (6 bases). V lost 6 bases and J 3 bases, leaving 16 bases between the germline ends. The CDR3 totals 15 residues. The CDR3 sequence is CASSSSESRTDTQYF. The CDR3 DNA reads TGTGCCAGCAGCTCTAGCGAGAGTCGGACAGATACGCAGTATTTT.

The rearrangement links TRBV19 to TRBJ2-3; 13 nucleotides line up with TRBD2. J gave up 2 bases and V 4 bases, and 6 bases lay outside the gene matches. The germline V gene encodes CDR1 LNHDA and CDR2 SQIVND (reference sequence). The CDR3 covers 17 residues. The CDR3 DNA follows: TGTGCCAGTAGTACCTGGACTAGCGGGAGAGACACAGATACGCAGTATTTT. Translating it yields CASSTWTSGRDTDTQYF.

The rearrangement links TRBV28 to TRBJ2-1, with D tentatively TRBD2 (5 bases). The CDR3 consists of 13 residues. V dropped 5 bases and J dropped 9 bases, with 14 bases sitting between them. Germline V gene lookup returns CDR1 MDHEN and CDR2 SYDVKM. The CDR3 DNA is TGTGCCAGCAGTGGCTCTAGGAGGAGTGAGCAGTTCTTC. This encodes CASSGSRRSEQFF.

DNA for the CDR3: TGTGCCAGCAGTGAAAGTCTTTACACCGGGGAGCTGTTTTTT. The encoded protein is CASSESLYTGELFF. This chain joins TRBV25-1 and TRBJ2-2; D call uncertain. CDR3 length equals 14 residues. V was pared by 2 bases and J by 3 bases, with 7 bases between. Per the germline V gene, CDR1 is MGHDK and CDR2 is SYGVNS.

The V call is TRBV5-1, the J call TRBJ2-2, with no clear D. V lost 0 bases and J 6 bases, leaving 6 bases between the germline ends. The CDR3 is 13 residues long. Germline CDR1 is SGHRS and CDR2 is YFSETQ. The CDR3 region has the DNA TGCGCCAGCAGCTTGGATGGGGCCGGGGAGCTGTTTTTT. It yields the protein CASSLDGAGELFF. The full variable domain, in which reference TRBV5-1 and TRBJ2-2 provide the parts outside the CDR3, is KAGVTQTPRYLIKTRGQQVTLSCSPISGHRSVSWYQQTPGQGLQFLFEYFSETQRNKGNFPGRFSGRQFSNSRSEMNVSTLELGDSALYLCASSLDGAGELFFGEGSRLTVL.

This clonotype was seen ten or more times. The chain combines TRBV6-1 with TRBJ2-5; no firm D call. V was cut by 6 bases and J by 5 bases, with 7 bases left in between. Germline lookup yields CDR1 MNHNS and CDR2 SASEGT. The CDR3 spans 11 residues. CDR3 in amino acids: CASRSGETQYF. CDR3 in DNA: TGTGCCAGCAGGTCCGGGGAGACCCAGTACTTC.

Ten or more counts support this clonotype. The V call is TRBV20-1, the J call TRBJ1-5, with a tentative D call TRBD1 (5 bases). Per germline, CDR1 DFQATT and CDR2 SNEGSKA (reference sequence). The CDR3 runs 12 residues. V was shortened by 6 bases and J by 2 bases, with 8 bases between the two germline ends. CDR3 in DNA: TGCAGTGCCACGACAGGCAATCAGCCCCAGCATTTT. It codes for CSATTGNQPQHF.

This clonotype was seen more than once but under ten times. The V gene is TRBV2, the J gene TRBJ2-1, with D perhaps matching TRBD1 or TRBD2 (5 bases each). This CDR3 comprises 13 residues. Trimming took 11 bases from V and 7 from J, leaving 18 bases between them. Germline lookup yields CDR1 SNHLY and CDR2 FYNNEI. The CDR3 region has the DNA TGTGCCTTTCCCGGGACCTTCGGTAATGAGCAGTTCTTC. This encodes CAFPGTFGNEQFF.

This clonotype was observed many times. The chain has TRBV25-1 and TRBJ1-1, with D maybe TRBD1 (5 bases). The germline V gene has CDR1 MGHDK and CDR2 SYGVNS. Trimming stripped 3 bases from V and 7 bases from J, with 12 bases between. The CDR3 runs 13 residues. The CDR3 DNA is TGTGCCAGCAGTGACTACGGGGGAAATGAAGCTTTCTTT. Protein: CASSDYGGNEAFF. Supplemented by reference TRBV25-1 and TRBJ1-1, the full variable domain reads EADIYQTPRYLVIGTGKKITLECSQTMGHDKMYWYQQDPGMELHLIHYSYGVNSTEKGDLSSESTVSRIRTEHFPLTLESARPSHTSQYLCASSDYGGNEAFFGQGTRLTVV.

This clonotype was counted a few times. The genes are TRBV12-3 or TRBV12-4 and TRBJ2-2; a possible D gene is TRBD2 (5 bases). The CDR3 runs to 18 residues. V lost 7 bases and J lost 3, with 24 bases in between. DNA for the CDR3: TGTGCCAGCAACCCCTCTAGTTACTGGACGGGGTACACCGGGGAGCTGTTTTTT. It is translated as CASNPSSYWTGYTGELFF.

J is TRBJ1-4 and V is TRBV30, with 9 bases aligning to TRBD1. Losses at the gene ends were 0 bases for V and 0 bases for J; bases not matched to a gene: 8. The CDR3 length is 18 residues. CDR1 and CDR2 from the germline V gene are GTSNPN and SVGIG (reference sequence). The chain's CDR3 is CAWSVGTGLPATNEKLFF. In nucleotides, the CDR3 is TGTGCCTGGAGTGTGGGGACAGGGTTACCTGCAACTAATGAAAAACTGTTTTTT.

This clonotype was found many times. The chain joins TRBV27 to TRBJ1-5; 12 bases are a match to TRBD1. The CDR3 length is 15 residues. Germline CDR1 and CDR2: MNHEY and SMNVEV (reference sequence). The ends lost 5 bases at V and 6 bases at J; junction bases unmatched: 5. The CDR3 bases are TGTGCCAGCAGTATGGGACAGGGGGCAGCTCAGCCCCAGCATTTT. Protein: CASSMGQGAAQPQHF.

This clonotype was detected ten times or more. V gene TRBV6-1 combines with J gene TRBJ2-7; the match to TRBD1 covers 12 bases. CDR3 length: 14 residues. The germline CDR1 and CDR2 sequences are MNHNS and SASEGT. V trimming: 5 bases; J trimming: 5 bases; junction bases outside the gene matches: 4. The CDR3 here is CASSTGTGGHEQYF. In nucleotides, the CDR3 is TGTGCCAGCAGTACCGGGACAGGGGGCCACGAGCAGTACTTC.

The table lists this clonotype with many counts. This sequence joins TRBV24-1 and TRBJ2-5; 7 nucleotides line up with TRBD2. Germline trimming cut 1 base from V and 5 bases from J; bases unmatched to any gene: 15. CDR1 KGHDR and CDR2 SFDVKD come from the germline V gene. The CDR3 totals 18 residues. CDR3 protein: CATSDFKGKWGGKETQYF. In nucleotides, the CDR3 is TGTGCCACCAGTGATTTTAAGGGGAAGTGGGGGGGAAAGGAGACCCAGTACTTC.

This clonotype appeared many times. The chain uses TRBV2 and TRBJ2-1, with D possibly TRBD1 on 6 matching bases. V gave up 6 bases and J gave up 12 bases, with 21 bases separating them. The CDR3 spans 14 residues. Germline V gene data show CDR1 as SNHLY and CDR2 as FYNNEI. This CDR3 reads CASRRLVEARGQFF. CDR3 nucleotides: TGTGCCAGCAGACGGCTAGTAGAGGCCAGGGGGCAGTTCTTC.

This clonotype was detected many times. The chain is built from TRBV7-9 and TRBJ1-1; D might be TRBD1 (6 bases). CDR1 SEHNR and CDR2 FQNEAQ come from the germline V gene (reference sequence). Trimming shortened V by 3 bases and J by 6 bases, and 17 bases separated the two germline ends. CDR3 length: 15 amino acids. Here the CDR3 DNA reads TGTGCCAGCAGCTTTCATCGACGGGGGCCCGCTGAAGCTTTCTTT. Amino acids: CASSFHRRGPAEAFF.

This clonotype has at least ten counts. The rearrangement uses TRBV11-2 and TRBJ1-2; D unclear. Trimming left V 1 base short and J 3 bases short, with 9 bases between. The CDR3 is 14 amino acids. From germline, CDR1 is SGHAT and CDR2 FQNNGV. This CDR3 reads CASSLVGNDYGYTF. CDR3 bases: TGTGCCAGCAGCTTAGTTGGGAATGACTATGGCTACACCTTC. Looking up the rest from reference TRBV11-2 and TRBJ1-2 gives the full variable domain: EAGVAQSPRYKIIEKRQSVAFWCNPISGHATLYWYQQILGQGPKLLIQFQNNGVVDDSQLPKDRFSAERLKGVDSTLKIQPAKLEDSAVYLCASSLVGNDYGYTFGSGTRLTVV.

This clonotype was detected ten times or more. The rearrangement joins TRBV6-1 to TRBJ1-5; D is undetermined. Trimming cost V 5 bases and J 7 bases, with 9 bases left between them. The CDR3 has 12 residues. The germline CDR1 and CDR2 sequences are MNHNS and SASEGT. CDR3 loop: CASSYAYQPQHF. CDR3 in DNA: TGTGCCAGCAGTTACGCGTACCAGCCCCAGCATTTT.

At least ten counts were recorded for this clonotype. The gene calls are TRBV9 and TRBJ2-7; the match to TRBD1 covers 12 bases. CDR1 SGDLS and CDR2 YYNGEE come from the germline V gene. Trimming removed 3 bases from V and 4 bases from J; junction bases left unmatched: 5. The CDR3 sequence is 15 residues long. The DNA of the CDR3 is TGTGCCAGCAGCGCCCGGGACAGGGGGCGTTACGAGCAGTACTTC. Protein: CASSARDRGRYEQYF.

There are many counts of this clonotype. This sequence joins TRBV7-2 and TRBJ2-1; D perhaps matches TRBD2 (5 bases). V dropped 4 bases and J dropped 10 bases, with 11 bases sitting between them. Germline CDR1 reads SGHTA; CDR2 reads FQGNSA. The CDR3 has 12 amino acids. CDR3 region: CASSSSPGEQFF. The CDR3 DNA follows: TGTGCCAGCAGCTCGAGTCCGGGGGAGCAGTTCTTC.

V and J are TRBV7-9 and TRBJ1-2; D is undetermined. V was shortened by 5 bases and J by 9 bases, with 19 bases between the two germline ends. In germline, CDR1 is SEHNR, CDR2 FQNEAQ (reference sequence). This CDR3 is 14 amino acids long. CDR3 bases: TGTGCCAGCAGCCCGACTGGGTCGAACTTTCGCTACACCTTC. This sequence encodes CASSPTGSNFRYTF.

As concerns this clonotype: This may be a read error: a much more frequent sequence differs by one nucleotide. The chain links TRBV27 to TRBJ2-5; D is possibly TRBD1 or TRBD2 (6 bases each). The CDR3 runs 15 residues. Germline V gene data show CDR1 as MNHEY and CDR2 as SMNVEV (reference sequence). The CDR3 sequence is CAISPLGGNQETQYF. As DNA, the CDR3 is TGTGCCATCAGTCCCCTAGGGGGGAACCAAGAGACCCAGTACTTC.

The V gene is TRBV9, the J gene TRBJ1-1; D unresolved. This CDR3 contains 12 residues. From germline, CDR1 is SGDLS and CDR2 YYNGEE. Trimming pared 0 bases from V and 13 bases from J, leaving 13 bases between. The CDR3 sequence is CASSVESIDGFF. The CDR3 DNA is TGTGCCAGCAGCGTAGAGTCGATTGACGGTTTCTTT.

This clonotype was counted only a few times. V gene TRBV6-1 combines with J gene TRBJ2-7; possibly TRBD1 for D (6 bases). CDR1 and CDR2 from the germline V gene are MNHNS and SASEGT. CDR3 length: 12 amino acids. V shed 6 bases and J shed 6 bases, with 12 bases lying between them. The CDR3 sequence is CASSSGEGEQYF. CDR3 nucleotide sequence: TGTGCCAGCAGCTCAGGGGAAGGCGAGCAGTACTTC.